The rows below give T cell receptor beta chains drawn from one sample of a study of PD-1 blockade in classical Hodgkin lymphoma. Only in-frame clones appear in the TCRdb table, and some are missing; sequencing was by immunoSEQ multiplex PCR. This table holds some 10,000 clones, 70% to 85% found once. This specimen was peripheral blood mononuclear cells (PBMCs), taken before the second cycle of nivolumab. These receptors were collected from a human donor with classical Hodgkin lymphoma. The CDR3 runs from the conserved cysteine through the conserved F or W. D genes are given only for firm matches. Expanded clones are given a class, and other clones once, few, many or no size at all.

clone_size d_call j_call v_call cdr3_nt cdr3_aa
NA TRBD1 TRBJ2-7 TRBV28 TGTGCCAGCAGTCACCCTCGGGGGACAGGATTCTACGAGCAGTACTTC CASSHPRGTGFYEQYF
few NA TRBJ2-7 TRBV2 TGTGCCAGCGGTCGTACCCCCTACGAGCAGTACTTC CASGRTPYEQYF
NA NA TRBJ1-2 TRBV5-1 TGCGCCAGCGGCAATGACCTAAACTATGGCTACACCTTC CASGNDLNYGYTF
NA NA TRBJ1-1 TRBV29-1 TGCAGCGTTGACGGGTTGGGCGATACCGACACTGAAGCTTTCTTT CSVDGLGDTDTEAFF
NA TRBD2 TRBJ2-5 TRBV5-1 TGCGCCAGCAGCCCCCTTCCGGGACTAGCCCAAGAGACCCAGTACTTC CASSPLPGLAQETQYF
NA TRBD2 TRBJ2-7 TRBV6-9 TGTGCCAGCAGTTACTTCGCTAGCGGGGGCTACGAGCAGTACTTC CASSYFASGGYEQYF
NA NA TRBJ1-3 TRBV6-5 TGTGCCAGCAGTTTGAACAGGGCAAGCTCTGGAAACACCATATATTTT CASSLNRASSGNTIYF
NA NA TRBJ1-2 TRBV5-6 TGTGCCAGCAGCTTGAGCTCATATGGCTACACCTTC CASSLSSYGYTF
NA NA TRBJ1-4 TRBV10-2 TGCGCCAGCAGTGACCCCGGCTCCGAGGACGTTGAAAAACTGTTTTTT CASSDPGSEDVEKLFF
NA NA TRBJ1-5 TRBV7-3 TGTGCCAGTGCCGTGGGAGGAGATCAGCCCCAGCATTTT CASAVGGDQPQHF
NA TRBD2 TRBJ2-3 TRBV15 TGTGCCACCAGCAGGGACCGGGGAGCGGGAGATAGTCGTACGCAGTATTTT CATSRDRGAGDSRTQYF
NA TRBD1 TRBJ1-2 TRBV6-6 TGTGCCAGCAGGACAGGGGAGGGTGGCTACACCTTC CASRTGEGGYTF
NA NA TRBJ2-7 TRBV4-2 TGTGCCAGCAGCCAAGACAGGCAGGGAGGTCCGGACGAGCAGTACTTC CASSQDRQGGPDEQYF
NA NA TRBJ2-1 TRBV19 TGTGCCAGTAGCGCTAACCTACTCCCCTACAATGAGCAGTTCTTC CASSANLLPYNEQFF
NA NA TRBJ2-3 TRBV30 TGTGCCTGGAGTCCTGGGACACTAGCTAGCACAGATACGCAGTATTTT CAWSPGTLASTDTQYF
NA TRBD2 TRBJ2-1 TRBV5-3 TGTGCCAGAAGCTTGGGACTAGCGGGAGTCGATGAGCAGTTCTTC CARSLGLAGVDEQFF
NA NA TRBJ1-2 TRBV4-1 TGCGCCAGCAGCCCCGGCTTTACAGGGCCCTATGGCTACACCTTC CASSPGFTGPYGYTF
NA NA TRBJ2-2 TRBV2 TGTGCCAGCAAAATCGGGACGAGGAACACCGGGGAGCTGTTTTTT CASKIGTRNTGELFF
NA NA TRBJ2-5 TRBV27 TGTGCCAGCAGTTTAGGGGGCGGAGAGACCCAGTACTTC CASSLGGGETQYF
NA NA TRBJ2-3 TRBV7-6 TGTGCCAGCAGCTTAGGGTTAACAGATACGCAGTATTTT CASSLGLTDTQYF
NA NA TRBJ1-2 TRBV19 TGTGCCAGTACCATAGGACAGATCAACTATGGCTACACCTTC CASTIGQINYGYTF
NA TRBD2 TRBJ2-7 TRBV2 TGTGCCAGCAGTGACGGGGGGTTGATGTACGAGCAGTACTTC CASSDGGLMYEQYF
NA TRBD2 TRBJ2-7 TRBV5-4 TGTGCCAGCAGGGAGGGACTAGCGGGACAATACGAGCAGTACTTC CASREGLAGQYEQYF
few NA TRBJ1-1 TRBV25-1 TGTGCCAGCAGTGAAGCGTGGGAAGTAGCTTTCTTT CASSEAWEVAFF
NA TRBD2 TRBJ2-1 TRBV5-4 TGTGCCAGCAGCTTGGCGGCTAGCGGGATTAATGAGCAGTTCTTC CASSLAASGINEQFF
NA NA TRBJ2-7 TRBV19 TGTGCCAGTAGTCCCCGGACCGACTCCTACGAGCAGTACTTC CASSPRTDSYEQYF
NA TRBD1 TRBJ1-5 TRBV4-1 TGCGCCAGCAGCCAGCAAGGACAGGGGGCCCAGCCCCAGCATTTT CASSQQGQGAQPQHF
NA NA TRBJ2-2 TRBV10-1 TGCGCCAGCAGTGATTCGGGCCGCGACACCGGGGAGCTGTTTTTT CASSDSGRDTGELFF
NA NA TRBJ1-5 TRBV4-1 TGCGCCAGCAGCCTGTCGGGACACGGGAATCAGCCCCAGCATTTT CASSLSGHGNQPQHF
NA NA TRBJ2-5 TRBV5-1 TGCGCCAGCAGCTTAGCCCTGCTTGGGAGTGGTCAAGAGACCCAGTACTTC CASSLALLGSGQETQYF
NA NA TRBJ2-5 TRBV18 TGTGCCAGCTCACCAATGGGGTGGGAAGAGACCCAGTACTTC CASSPMGWEETQYF
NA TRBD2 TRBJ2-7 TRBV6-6 TGTGCCAGCAGGAACAAACTAGCGGGGTCCTACGAGCAGTACTTC CASRNKLAGSYEQYF
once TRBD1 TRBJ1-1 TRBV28 TGTGCCAGCATCGGAAGGGGGCATGGGAACACTGAAGCTTTCTTT CASIGRGHGNTEAFF
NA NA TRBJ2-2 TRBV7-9 TGTGCCAGCAGCTTAGAGCGGCCAACCCGGTGGTCCGGGGAGCTGTTTTTT CASSLERPTRWSGELFF
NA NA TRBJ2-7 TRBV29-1 TGCAGCGTTGAAGACCCCCGACTCGGCTTCTACGAGCAGTACTTC CSVEDPRLGFYEQYF
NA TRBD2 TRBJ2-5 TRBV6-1 TGTGCCAGCAGTGAAGCTAGTTGGACTAGCGGGAGGGGGAAAGAGACCCAGTACTTC CASSEASWTSGRGKETQYF
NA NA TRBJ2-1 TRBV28 TGTGCCACCACTCCCGGGGCCATGTTCGGTGAGCAGTTCTTC CATTPGAMFGEQFF
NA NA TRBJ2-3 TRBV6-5 TGTGCCAGCAGTTCCCCGGGCACAGATACGCAGTATTTT CASSSPGTDTQYF
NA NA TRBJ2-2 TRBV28 TGTGCCAGCAGTTTAGGGGGGGCCTTCCCGACCGGGGAGCTGTTTTTT CASSLGGAFPTGELFF
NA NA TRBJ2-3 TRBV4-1 TGCGCCAGCAGCCCAGGGGGGGGTGGTGGAACATATACGCAGTATTTT CASSPGGGGGTYTQYF
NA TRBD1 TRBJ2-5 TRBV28 TGTGCCAGCAGCTCCGGGAAGGACAGGGGGCTCCCGTGGACCCAGTACTTC CASSSGKDRGLPWTQYF
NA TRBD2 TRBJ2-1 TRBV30 TGTGCCTGCCTTCTAGCGGGGATCTACAATGAGCAGTTCTTC CACLLAGIYNEQFF
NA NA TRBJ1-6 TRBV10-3 TGTGCCATCAGGGGCAGTCGTACTGGGTTGGGTAATTCACCCCTCCACTTT CAIRGSRTGLGNSPLHF
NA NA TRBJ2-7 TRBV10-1 TGCGCCAGCAGTGAGTCCGGAGGGGGTCGGTACGAGCAGTACTTC CASSESGGGRYEQYF
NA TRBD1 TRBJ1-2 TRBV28 TGTGCCAGCAGCCGACAGGGCTATGGCTACACCTTC CASSRQGYGYTF
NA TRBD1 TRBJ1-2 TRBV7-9 TGTGCCAGCAGCTTCTCCCGCCGACAGGGCAACTATGGCTACACCTTC CASSFSRRQGNYGYTF
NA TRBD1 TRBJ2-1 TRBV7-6 TGTGCCAGCAGCTCGCTACCGGGACAGGGCCCGTTAGGTGAGCAGTTCTTC CASSSLPGQGPLGEQFF
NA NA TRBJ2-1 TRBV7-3 TGTGCCAGCAGCTTAAAGGGCGACTCCTACAATGAGCAGTTCTTC CASSLKGDSYNEQFF